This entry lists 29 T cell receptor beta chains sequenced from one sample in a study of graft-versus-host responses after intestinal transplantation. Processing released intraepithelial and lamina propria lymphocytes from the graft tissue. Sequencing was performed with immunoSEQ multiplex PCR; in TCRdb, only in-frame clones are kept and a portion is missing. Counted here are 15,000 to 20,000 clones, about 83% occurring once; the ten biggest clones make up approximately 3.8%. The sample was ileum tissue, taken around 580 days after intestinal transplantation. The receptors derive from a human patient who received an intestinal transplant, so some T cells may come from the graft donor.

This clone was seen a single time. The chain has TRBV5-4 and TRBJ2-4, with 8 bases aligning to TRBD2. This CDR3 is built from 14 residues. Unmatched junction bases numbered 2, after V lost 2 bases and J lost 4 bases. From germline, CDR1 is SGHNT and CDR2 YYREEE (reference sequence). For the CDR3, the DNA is TGTGCCAGCAGCTTTGCGGGGGGAAAAAACATTCAGTACTTC. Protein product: CASSFAGGKNIQYF.

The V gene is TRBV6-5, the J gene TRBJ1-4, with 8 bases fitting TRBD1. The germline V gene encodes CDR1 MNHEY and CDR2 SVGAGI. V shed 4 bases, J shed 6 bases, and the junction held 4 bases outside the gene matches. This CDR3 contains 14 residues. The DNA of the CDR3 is TGTGCCAGCAGTTTGGACAGGGCGGATGAAAAACTGTTTTTT. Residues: CASSLDRADEKLFF.

The CDR3 reads CASSMGRGVDEQFF. DNA of the CDR3: TGTGCCAGTAGTATGGGGCGGGGAGTCGATGAGCAGTTCTTC. V gene TRBV19 combines with J gene TRBJ2-1; possibly TRBD2 for D (6 bases). The V gene lost 3 bases and the J gene lost 8 bases, with 14 bases spanning the gap. Germline V gene data show CDR1 as LNHDA and CDR2 as SQIVND (reference sequence). The CDR3 contains 14 residues.

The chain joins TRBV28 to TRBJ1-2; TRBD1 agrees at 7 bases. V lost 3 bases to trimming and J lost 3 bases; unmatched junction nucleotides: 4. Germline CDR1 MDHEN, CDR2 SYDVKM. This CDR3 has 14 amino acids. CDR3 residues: CASSFQGGDYGYTF. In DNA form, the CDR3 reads TGTGCCAGCAGTTTTCAAGGGGGCGACTATGGCTACACCTTC.

In DNA form, the CDR3 reads TGTGCCAGTAGTATAGCCAGGGGACCTCATCAGCCCCAGCATTTT. Protein: CASSIARGPHQPQHF. J is TRBJ1-5 and V is TRBV19; tentatively, D is TRBD1 (6 bases). V shed 1 base and J shed 5 bases, with 12 bases lying between them. Germline CDR1 and CDR2: LNHDA and SQIVND (reference sequence). The CDR3 has 15 residues.

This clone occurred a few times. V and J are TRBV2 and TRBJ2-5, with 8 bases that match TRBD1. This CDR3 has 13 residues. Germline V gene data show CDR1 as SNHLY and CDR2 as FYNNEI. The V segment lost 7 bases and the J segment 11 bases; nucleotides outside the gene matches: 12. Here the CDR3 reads CASIGQGAGEQYF. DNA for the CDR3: TGTGCCAGCATCGGGCAGGGGGCTGGTGAGCAGTACTTC. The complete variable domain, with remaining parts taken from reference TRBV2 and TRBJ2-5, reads EPEVTQTPSHQVTQMGQEVILRCVPISNHLYFYWYRQILGQKVEFLVSFYNNEISEKSEIFDDQFSVERPDGSNFTLKIRSTKLEDSAMYFCASIGQGAGEQYFGPGTRLLVL.

Here the CDR3 reads CASSLGFHTPGDGNTIYF. CDR3 sequence (DNA): TGTGCCAGCAGCTTAGGCTTCCATACCCCAGGGGACGGAAACACCATATATTTT. The chain recombines TRBV7-2 with TRBJ1-3, with TRBD1 as a possible D gene (6 bases). The CDR3 totals 18 residues. The V gene lost 1 base and the J gene lost 4 bases, with 20 bases spanning the gap. The germline V gene encodes CDR1 SGHTA and CDR2 FQGNSA. The variable domain in full, completed from reference TRBV7-2 and TRBJ1-3, reads GAGVSQSPSNKVTEKGKDVELRCDPISGHTALYWYRQSLGQGLEFLIYFQGNSAPDKSGLPSDRFSAERTGGSVSTLTIQRTQQEDSAVYLCASSLGFHTPGDGNTIYFGEGSWLTVV.

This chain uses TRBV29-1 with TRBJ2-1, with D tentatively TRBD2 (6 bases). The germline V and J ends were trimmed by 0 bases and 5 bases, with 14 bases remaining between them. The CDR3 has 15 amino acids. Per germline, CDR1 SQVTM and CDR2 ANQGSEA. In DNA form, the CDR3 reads TGCAGCGTTGAAGAGGTCGGTAGCGGACACAATGAGCAGTTCTTC. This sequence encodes CSVEEVGSGHNEQFF.

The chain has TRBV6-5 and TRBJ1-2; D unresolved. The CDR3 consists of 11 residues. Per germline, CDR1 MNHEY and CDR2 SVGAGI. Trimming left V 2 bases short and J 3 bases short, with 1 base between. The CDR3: CASSYDYGYTF. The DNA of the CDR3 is TGTGCCAGCAGTTACGACTATGGCTACACCTTC.

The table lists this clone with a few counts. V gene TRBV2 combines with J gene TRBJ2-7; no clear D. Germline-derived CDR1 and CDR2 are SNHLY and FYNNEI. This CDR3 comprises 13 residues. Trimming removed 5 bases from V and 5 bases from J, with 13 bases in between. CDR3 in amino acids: CASSRSVEHEQYF. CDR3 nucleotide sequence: TGTGCCAGCAGTCGATCAGTTGAGCACGAGCAGTACTTC.

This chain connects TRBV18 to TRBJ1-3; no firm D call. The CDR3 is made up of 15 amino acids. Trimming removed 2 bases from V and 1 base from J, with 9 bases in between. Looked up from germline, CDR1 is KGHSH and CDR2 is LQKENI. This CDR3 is CASSPESFSGNTIYF. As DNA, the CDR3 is TGTGCCAGCTCACCAGAGAGTTTTTCTGGAAACACCATATATTTT.

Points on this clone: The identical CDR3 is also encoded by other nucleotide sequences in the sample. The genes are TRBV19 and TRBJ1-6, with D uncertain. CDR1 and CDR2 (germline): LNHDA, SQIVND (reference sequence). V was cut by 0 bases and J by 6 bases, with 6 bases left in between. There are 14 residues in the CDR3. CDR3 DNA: TGTGCCAGTAGTATAGAGGATCTTAATTCACCCCTCCACTTT. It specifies CASSIEDLNSPLHF.

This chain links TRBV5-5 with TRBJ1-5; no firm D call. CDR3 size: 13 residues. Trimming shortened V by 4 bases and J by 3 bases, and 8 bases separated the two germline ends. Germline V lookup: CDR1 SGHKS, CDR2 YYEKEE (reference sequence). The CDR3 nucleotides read TGTGCCAGCAGCCCATTACCCAATCAGCCCCAGCATTTT. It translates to CASSPLPNQPQHF.

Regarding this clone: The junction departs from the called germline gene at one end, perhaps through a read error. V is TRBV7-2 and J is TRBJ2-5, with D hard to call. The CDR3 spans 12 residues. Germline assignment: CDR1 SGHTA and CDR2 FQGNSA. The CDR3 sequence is CAGSFASETQYF. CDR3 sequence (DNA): TGTGCCGGCAGCTTCGCATCGGAGACCCAGTACTTC. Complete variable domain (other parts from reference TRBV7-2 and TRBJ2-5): GAGVSQSPSNKVTEKGKDVELRCDPISGHTALYWYRQSLGQGLEFLIYFQGNSAPDKSGLPSDRFSAERTGGSVSTLTIQRTQQEDSAVYLCAGSFASETQYFGPGTRLLVL.

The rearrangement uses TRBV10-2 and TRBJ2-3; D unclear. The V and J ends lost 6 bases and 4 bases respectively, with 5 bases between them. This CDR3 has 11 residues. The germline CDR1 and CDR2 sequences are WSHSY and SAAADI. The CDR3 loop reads CASRGPDTQYF. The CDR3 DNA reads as TGCGCCAGCAGAGGTCCAGATACGCAGTATTTT.

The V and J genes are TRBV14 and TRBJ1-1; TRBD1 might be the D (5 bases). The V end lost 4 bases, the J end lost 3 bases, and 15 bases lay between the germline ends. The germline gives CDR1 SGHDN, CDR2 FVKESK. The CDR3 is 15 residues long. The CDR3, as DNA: TGTGCCAGCAGCCCCCGTGGGGGAATGTACACTGAAGCTTTCTTT. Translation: CASSPRGGMYTEAFF.

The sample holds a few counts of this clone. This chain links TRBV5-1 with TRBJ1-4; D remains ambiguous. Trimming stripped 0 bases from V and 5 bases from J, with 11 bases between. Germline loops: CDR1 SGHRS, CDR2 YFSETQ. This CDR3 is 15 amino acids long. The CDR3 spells CASSLEGGSNEKLFF. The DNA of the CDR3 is TGCGCCAGCAGCTTGGAGGGAGGATCCAATGAAAAACTGTTTTTT.

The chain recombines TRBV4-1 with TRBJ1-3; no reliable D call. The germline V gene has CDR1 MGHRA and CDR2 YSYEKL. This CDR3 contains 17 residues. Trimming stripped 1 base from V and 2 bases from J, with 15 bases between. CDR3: CASSQATSGVTGNTIYF. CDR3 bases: TGCGCCAGCAGCCAAGCCACGTCCGGGGTGACTGGAAACACCATATATTTT.

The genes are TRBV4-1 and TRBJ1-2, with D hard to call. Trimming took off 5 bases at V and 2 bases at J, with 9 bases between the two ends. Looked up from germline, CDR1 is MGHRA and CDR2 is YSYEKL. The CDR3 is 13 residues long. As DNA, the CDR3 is TGCGCCAGCAGCTCTCGAATAAACTATGGCTACACCTTC. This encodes CASSSRINYGYTF.

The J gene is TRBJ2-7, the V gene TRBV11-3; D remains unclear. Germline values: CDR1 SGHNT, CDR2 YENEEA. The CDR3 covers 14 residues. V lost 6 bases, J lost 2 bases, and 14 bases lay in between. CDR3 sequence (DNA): TGTGCCAGCAGTTCTATAGAGTTTCCCTACGAGCAGTACTTC. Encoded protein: CASSSIEFPYEQYF. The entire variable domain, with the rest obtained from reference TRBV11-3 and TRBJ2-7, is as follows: EAGVVQSPRYKIIEKKQPVAFWCNPISGHNTLYWYLQNLGQGPELLIRYENEEAVDDSQLPKDRFSAERLKGVDSTLKIQPAELGDSAVYLCASSSIEFPYEQYFGPGTRLTVT.

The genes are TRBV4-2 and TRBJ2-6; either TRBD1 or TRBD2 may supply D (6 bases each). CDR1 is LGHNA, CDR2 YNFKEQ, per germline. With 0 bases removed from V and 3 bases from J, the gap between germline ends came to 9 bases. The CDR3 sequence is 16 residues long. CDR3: CASSQEEGDGANVLTF. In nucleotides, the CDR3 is TGTGCCAGCAGCCAAGAGGAGGGGGATGGGGCCAACGTCCTGACTTTC.

The CDR3 DNA follows: TGCGCCAGCAGCTCCGGGACAGGGGGCAGGGAGACCCAGTACTTC. Its protein is CASSSGTGGRETQYF. This rearrangement joins TRBV5-1 to TRBJ2-5, with 12 bases fitting TRBD1. V was pared by 3 bases and J by 5 bases, with 5 bases of the junction left unmatched. The CDR3 loop spans 15 amino acids. Germline CDR1 and CDR2: SGHRS and YFSETQ.

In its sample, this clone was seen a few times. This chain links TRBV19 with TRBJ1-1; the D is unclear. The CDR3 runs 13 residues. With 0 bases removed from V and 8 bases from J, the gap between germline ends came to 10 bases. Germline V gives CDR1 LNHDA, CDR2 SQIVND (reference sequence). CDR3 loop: CASSIDLRSEAFF. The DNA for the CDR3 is TGTGCCAGTAGTATAGATCTAAGGAGCGAAGCTTTCTTT. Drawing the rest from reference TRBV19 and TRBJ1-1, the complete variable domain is DGGITQSPKYLFRKEGQNVTLSCEQNLNHDAMYWYRQDPGQGLRLIYYSQIVNDFQKGDIAEGYSVSREKKESFPLTVTSAQKNPTAFYLCASSIDLRSEAFFGQGTRLTVV.

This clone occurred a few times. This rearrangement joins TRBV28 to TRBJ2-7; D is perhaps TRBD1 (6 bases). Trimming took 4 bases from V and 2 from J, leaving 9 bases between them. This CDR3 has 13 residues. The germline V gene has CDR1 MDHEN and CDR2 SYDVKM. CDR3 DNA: TGTGCCAGCAGTTCAGGGGCCCCCTACGAGCAGTACTTC. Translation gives CASSSGAPYEQYF.

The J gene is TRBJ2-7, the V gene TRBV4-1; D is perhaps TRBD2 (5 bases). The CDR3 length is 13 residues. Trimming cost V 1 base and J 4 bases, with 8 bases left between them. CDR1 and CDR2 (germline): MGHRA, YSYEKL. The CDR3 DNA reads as TGCGCCAGCAGCCAAGTAGGAGGTTACGAGCAGTACTTC. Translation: CASSQVGGYEQYF.

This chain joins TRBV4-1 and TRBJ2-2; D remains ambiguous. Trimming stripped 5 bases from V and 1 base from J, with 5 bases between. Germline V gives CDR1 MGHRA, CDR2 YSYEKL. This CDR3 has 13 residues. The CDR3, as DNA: TGCGCCAGCAGCTACAAGAACACCGGGGAGCTGTTTTTT. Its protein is CASSYKNTGELFF.

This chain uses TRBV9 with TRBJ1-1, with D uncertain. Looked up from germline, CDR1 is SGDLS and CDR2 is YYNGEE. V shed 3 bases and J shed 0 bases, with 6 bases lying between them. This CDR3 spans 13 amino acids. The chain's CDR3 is CASSESMNTEAFF. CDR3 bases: TGTGCCAGCAGCGAGTCGATGAACACTGAAGCTTTCTTT. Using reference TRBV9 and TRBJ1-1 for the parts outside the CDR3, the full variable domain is DSGVTQTPKHLITATGQRVTLRCSPRSGDLSVYWYQQSLDQGLQFLIQYYNGEERAKGNILERFSAQQFPDLHSELNLSSLELGDSALYFCASSESMNTEAFFGQGTRLTVV.

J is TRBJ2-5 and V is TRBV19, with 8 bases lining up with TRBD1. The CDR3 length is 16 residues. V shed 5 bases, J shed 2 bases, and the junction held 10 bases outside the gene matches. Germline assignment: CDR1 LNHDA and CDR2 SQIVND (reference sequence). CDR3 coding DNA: TGTGCCAGTAGTTCTTGGACAGGGAGGACGCAAGAGACCCAGTACTTC. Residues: CASSSWTGRTQETQYF.

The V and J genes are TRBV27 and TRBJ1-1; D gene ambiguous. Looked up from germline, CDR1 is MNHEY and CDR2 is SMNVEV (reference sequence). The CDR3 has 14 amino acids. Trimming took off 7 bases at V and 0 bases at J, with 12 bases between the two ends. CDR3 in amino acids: CASIARSLNTEAFF. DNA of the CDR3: TGTGCCAGCATTGCGCGAAGTTTGAACACTGAAGCTTTCTTT.